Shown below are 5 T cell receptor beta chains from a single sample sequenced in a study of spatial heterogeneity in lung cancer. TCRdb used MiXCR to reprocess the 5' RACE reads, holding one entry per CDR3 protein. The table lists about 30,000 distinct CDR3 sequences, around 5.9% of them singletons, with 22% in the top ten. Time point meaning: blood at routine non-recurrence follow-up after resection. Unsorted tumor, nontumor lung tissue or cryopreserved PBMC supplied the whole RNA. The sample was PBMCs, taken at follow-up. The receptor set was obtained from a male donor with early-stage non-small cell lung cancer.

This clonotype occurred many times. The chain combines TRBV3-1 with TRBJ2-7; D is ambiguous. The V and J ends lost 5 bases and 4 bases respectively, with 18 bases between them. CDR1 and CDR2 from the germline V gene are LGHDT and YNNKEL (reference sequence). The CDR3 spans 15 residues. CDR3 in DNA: TGTGCCAGCAGCACCGCACCGGACGGCTCTTACGAGCAGTACTTC. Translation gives CASSTAPDGSYEQYF.

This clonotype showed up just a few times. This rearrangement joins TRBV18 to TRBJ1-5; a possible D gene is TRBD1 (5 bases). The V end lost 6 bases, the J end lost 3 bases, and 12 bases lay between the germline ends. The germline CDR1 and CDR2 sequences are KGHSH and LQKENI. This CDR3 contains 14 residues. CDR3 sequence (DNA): TGTGCCAGCTCGCTAGACAGATTCAATCAGCCCCAGCATTTT. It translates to CASSLDRFNQPQHF.

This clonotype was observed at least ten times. Here the CDR3 reads CASSGVGQAKNIQYF. In DNA form, the CDR3 reads TGTGCCAGCAGTGGCGTGGGGCAGGCCAAAAACATTCAGTACTTC. The V call is TRBV27, the J call TRBJ2-4, with D perhaps TRBD1 (5 bases). Between the trimmed V and J ends, which lost 5 bases and 1 base, there was a span of 12 bases. Germline loops: CDR1 MNHEY, CDR2 SMNVEV (reference sequence). There are 15 residues in the CDR3.

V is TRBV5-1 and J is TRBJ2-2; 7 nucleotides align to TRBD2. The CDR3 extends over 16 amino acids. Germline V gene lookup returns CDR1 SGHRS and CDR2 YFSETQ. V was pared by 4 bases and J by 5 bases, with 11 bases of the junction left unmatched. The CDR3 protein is CASSDGTIIGTGELFF. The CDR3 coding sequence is TGCGCCAGCAGCGACGGGACTATCATAGGGACCGGGGAGCTGTTTTTT.

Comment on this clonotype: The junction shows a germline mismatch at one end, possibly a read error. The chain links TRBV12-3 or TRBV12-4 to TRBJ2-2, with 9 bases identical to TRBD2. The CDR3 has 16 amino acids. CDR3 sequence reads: CASSPAGGAKTGELFF. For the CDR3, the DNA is TGTGCCAGCAGTCCCGCGGGAGGGGCGAAGACCGGGGAGCTGTTTTTT.